Below are 32 T cell receptor beta chains sequenced from a single sample in a study of cytomegalovirus exposure and HLA in healthy donors. The PCR employed 60 Vbeta primers together with 13 Jbeta primers. Method: immunoSEQ multiplex PCR; TCRdb's copy keeps in-frame clones and lacks some. The sample includes more than 150,000 clones, over 60% seen only once; the top ten take over 12%. What was sequenced was PBMCs. The receptors come from a man aged 50-60 years in good health and CMV-seropositive.

The J gene is TRBJ1-6, the V gene TRBV6-5, with D tentatively TRBD1 (6 bases). V gave up 0 bases and J gave up 7 bases, with 10 bases separating them. Germline values: CDR1 MNHEY, CDR2 SVGAGI. This CDR3 region has 15 residues. CDR3 DNA sequence: TGTGCCAGCAGTTACTCCCCGGACAGAAATTCACCCCTCCACTTT. It encodes CASSYSPDRNSPLHF.

This chain links TRBV28 with TRBJ1-2, with D tentatively TRBD1 (5 bases). The CDR3 sequence is 14 residues long. V lost 4 bases to trimming and J lost 4 bases, with 13 bases between them. The germline V gene has CDR1 MDHEN and CDR2 SYDVKM. The CDR3 bases are TGTGCCAGCAGTTGGGGGGATGGTGGCTATGGCTACACCTTC. Translating gives CASSWGDGGYGYTF.

Notes on this clone: At one boundary the junction diverges from the germline segment, which might be a read error. Distinct nucleotide sequences in the sample also encode this CDR3. This chain connects TRBV29-1 to TRBJ1-4; D gene ambiguous. The CDR3 runs to 13 residues. CDR1 is SQVTM and CDR2 is ANQGSEA in the germline V gene. The CDR3 here is CSVGLATNEKLFF. The CDR3 DNA reads as TGCAGTGTTGGACTTGCAACTAATGAAAAACTGTTTTTT.

This chain links TRBV6-5 with TRBJ1-2; 7 nucleotides agree with TRBD1. This CDR3 has 13 residues. The junction had 3 bases not matched to a gene; V was cut back by 6 bases and J by 2 bases. In germline, CDR1 is MNHEY, CDR2 SVGAGI. This CDR3 is CASRVGQNYGYTF. The CDR3 DNA follows: TGTGCCAGCAGGGTGGGACAGAACTATGGCTACACCTTC.

The rearrangement links TRBV5-1 to TRBJ1-3, with TRBD1 matching over 11 bases. The V and J ends lost 0 bases and 0 bases, in that order; junction bases with no gene match: 2. This CDR3 has 17 residues. Germline lookup yields CDR1 SGHRS and CDR2 YFSETQ. CDR3 sequence (DNA): TGCGCCAGCAGCTTGGGTGGGACAGGGGGCTCTGGAAACACCATATATTTT. This encodes CASSLGGTGGSGNTIYF.

The V call is TRBV4-3, the J call TRBJ2-2, with D maybe TRBD2 (7 bases). Germline V gives CDR1 LGHNA, CDR2 YSLEER. This CDR3 is 17 amino acids long. The germline V and J ends were trimmed by 0 bases and 2 bases, with 13 bases remaining between them. The CDR3 region has the DNA TGCGCCAGCAGCCAAGATTTTCGCGGGGGCAACACCGGGGAGCTGTTTTTT. Protein product: CASSQDFRGGNTGELFF.

V is TRBV6-1 and J is TRBJ2-7; TRBD1 matches at 7 bases. There are 12 residues in the CDR3. V was clipped by 4 bases and J by 4 bases; unmatched bases: 1. Germline loops: CDR1 MNHNS, CDR2 SASEGT. This CDR3 is CASSAQGYEQYF. DNA for the CDR3: TGTGCCAGCAGTGCACAGGGGTACGAGCAGTACTTC.

This chain joins TRBV15 and TRBJ2-1; perhaps TRBD1 as D (5 bases). CDR3 length equals 17 residues. V was shortened by 5 bases and J by 0 bases, with 17 bases between the two germline ends. Germline-derived CDR1 and CDR2 are LNHNV and YYDKDF (reference sequence). Written as DNA, the CDR3 is TGTGCCACCAGCCCCCTGGGGCGGTCCAGCTCCTACAATGAGCAGTTCTTC. Translated, it gives CATSPLGRSSSYNEQFF.

The gene calls are TRBV6-1 and TRBJ2-1; D ambiguous. Germline V gene sequence: CDR1 MNHNS, CDR2 SASEGT. The CDR3 spans 16 residues. V was cut by 0 bases and J by 8 bases, with 17 bases left in between. The CDR3 here is CASSEARFQPQDEQFF. The DNA of the CDR3 is TGTGCCAGCAGTGAAGCTCGATTCCAGCCCCAGGATGAGCAGTTCTTC.

The rearrangement uses TRBV5-5 and TRBJ1-1, with 7 bases fitting TRBD1. This CDR3 is 15 amino acids long. Germline V gene sequence: CDR1 SGHKS, CDR2 YYEKEE (reference sequence). V gave up 3 bases and J gave up 5 bases; unmatched junction bases: 10. The CDR3 is CASSWTGGGGTEAFF. CDR3 sequence (DNA): TGTGCCAGCAGCTGGACCGGAGGGGGCGGAACTGAAGCTTTCTTT.

V gene TRBV30 combines with J gene TRBJ1-6; 9 nucleotides line up with TRBD1. Germline CDR1 is GTSNPN and CDR2 is SVGIG (reference sequence). This CDR3 has 15 amino acids. Germline trimming cut 1 base from V and 5 bases from J; bases unmatched to any gene: 3. DNA of the CDR3: TGTGCCTGGAGTGCCCGACAGGGGGATAATTCACCCCTCCACTTT. It specifies CAWSARQGDNSPLHF.

This clone was found a few times. This chain connects TRBV10-3 to TRBJ1-2; D remains ambiguous. CDR3 length equals 14 residues. Germline loops: CDR1 ENHRY, CDR2 SYGVKD. Between the trimmed V and J ends, which lost 2 bases and 3 bases, there was a span of 10 bases. The CDR3 DNA reads as TGTGCCATCAGTGAGGAGTTTAAATACTATGGCTACACCTTC. This sequence encodes CAISEEFKYYGYTF.

The V call is TRBV6-1, the J call TRBJ1-6, with 8 nucleotides matching TRBD1. Germline V CDR1 and CDR2: MNHNS, SASEGT. Unmatched junction bases numbered 5, after V lost 5 bases and J lost 5 bases. This CDR3 spans 15 amino acids. This CDR3 is CASSRDRTNNSPLHF. CDR3 DNA: TGTGCCAGCAGTCGGGACAGGACAAATAATTCACCCCTCCACTTT.

Only one count was recorded for this clone. This chain connects TRBV7-9 to TRBJ1-2; D possibly corresponds to TRBD1 (6 bases). From germline, CDR1 is SEHNR and CDR2 FQNEAQ (reference sequence). V lost 1 base to trimming and J lost 5 bases, with 11 bases between them. This CDR3 is built from 14 residues. The CDR3 reads CASSLVPQGYGYTF. For the CDR3, the DNA is TGTGCCAGCAGCTTAGTGCCGCAGGGGTATGGCTACACCTTC.

This clone turned up a few times. The J gene is TRBJ2-4, the V gene TRBV5-1, with D uncertain. The germline V gene has CDR1 SGHRS and CDR2 YFSETQ. CDR3 length: 13 amino acids. V lost 2 bases and J lost 2, with 5 bases in between. This CDR3 is CASSFRTKNIQYF. The CDR3, as DNA: TGCGCCAGCAGCTTCAGGACCAAAAACATTCAGTACTTC.

This chain links TRBV27 with TRBJ1-1, with D possibly matching TRBD1 (5 bases). The ends were cut back, 6 bases at V and 0 bases at J, with 17 bases in the middle. Germline V lookup: CDR1 MNHEY, CDR2 SMNVEV (reference sequence). The CDR3 has 16 amino acids. CDR3 amino acids: CASRKFLGGLNTEAFF. DNA of the CDR3: TGTGCCAGCAGGAAATTTCTCGGGGGGTTGAACACTGAAGCTTTCTTT.

V is TRBV7-3 and J is TRBJ2-7; D possibly corresponds to TRBD1 (5 bases). This CDR3 is built from 14 residues. The germline V gene encodes CDR1 SGHTA and CDR2 FQGTGA. V lost 5 bases to trimming and J lost 0 bases, with 11 bases between them. CDR3 sequence reads: CASSSDRTSYEQYF. CDR3 in DNA: TGTGCCAGCAGCAGCGACAGAACCTCCTACGAGCAGTACTTC.

The CDR3 sequence: CASSLLYNQPQHF. DNA of the CDR3: TGTGCCAGCAGCCTTCTCTACAATCAGCCCCAGCATTTT. V and J are TRBV25-1 and TRBJ1-5, with D hard to call. The V gene's germline CDR1 is MGHDK and CDR2 SYGVNS. Trimming left V 6 bases short and J 3 bases short, with 9 bases between. The CDR3 loop spans 13 amino acids.

This clone was detected once. This chain connects TRBV2 to TRBJ2-6; D might be TRBD2 (6 bases). Germline V gives CDR1 SNHLY, CDR2 FYNNEI. This CDR3 has 15 residues. V was clipped by 8 bases and J by 0 bases, with 11 bases between them. The CDR3 sequence is CASVGGSSGANVLTF. The DNA for the CDR3 is TGTGCCAGCGTGGGGGGAAGCTCTGGGGCCAACGTCCTGACTTTC.

The chain joins TRBV14 to TRBJ2-1; 10 bases are a match to TRBD1. Unmatched junction bases numbered 6, after V lost 1 base and J lost 6 bases. The germline V gene encodes CDR1 SGHDN and CDR2 FVKESK. The CDR3 runs 16 residues. The CDR3 bases are TGTGCCAGCAGCCAAGTGGGGACAGGGGAACGCAATGAGCAGTTCTTC. As protein: CASSQVGTGERNEQFF.

This clone has a handful of counts. This chain uses TRBV5-1 with TRBJ1-1; a possible D gene is TRBD1 (6 bases). This CDR3 spans 13 amino acids. The V end lost 4 bases, the J end lost 2 bases, and 9 bases lay between the germline ends. The germline gives CDR1 SGHRS, CDR2 YFSETQ. The CDR3 sequence is CASSKGTNTEAFF. The DNA for the CDR3 is TGCGCCAGCAGCAAAGGGACAAACACTGAAGCTTTCTTT.

This rearrangement joins TRBV6-5 to TRBJ1-5, with unresolved D. The ends were cut back, 10 bases at V and 0 bases at J, with 16 bases in the middle. Germline-derived CDR1 and CDR2 are MNHEY and SVGAGI. There are 15 residues in the CDR3. CDR3 sequence: CANNSRYDSNQPQHF. The CDR3 DNA is TGTGCCAACAACTCCAGGTATGATAGCAATCAGCCCCAGCATTTT.

This rearrangement joins TRBV7-2 to TRBJ1-5, with D perhaps matching TRBD1 (6 bases). V lost 1 base, J lost 2 bases, and 9 bases lay in between. The CDR3 is made up of 15 amino acids. Germline-derived CDR1 and CDR2 are SGHTA and FQGNSA. This CDR3 reads CASSLEGDGNQPQHF. As DNA, the CDR3 is TGTGCCAGCAGCTTAGAGGGGGATGGCAATCAGCCCCAGCATTTT.

The rearrangement joins TRBV4-1 to TRBJ1-6, with D maybe TRBD1 (6 bases). The length of the CDR3 is 16 residues. Germline CDR1 MGHRA, CDR2 YSYEKL. Trimming left V 1 base short and J 7 bases short, with 14 bases between. The CDR3 is CASSQALNRANSPLHF. In nucleotides, the CDR3 is TGCGCCAGCAGCCAAGCACTGAACAGGGCCAATTCACCCCTCCACTTT.

This clone was picked up a small number of times. The chain links TRBV5-6 to TRBJ1-4; 10 bases are a match to TRBD1. The V gene's germline CDR1 is SGHDT and CDR2 YYEEEE. V lost 3 bases, J lost 6 bases, and 2 bases stayed unmatched. This CDR3 spans 14 amino acids. In DNA form, the CDR3 reads TGTGCCAGCAGCTGGGGGACAGGGGATGAAAAACTGTTTTTT. Translated: CASSWGTGDEKLFF.

The chain links TRBV11-2 to TRBJ2-2, with D tentatively TRBD1 (6 bases). Trimming stripped 5 bases from V and 0 bases from J, with 13 bases between. Germline V gives CDR1 SGHAT, CDR2 FQNNGV. The CDR3 spans 16 residues. DNA of the CDR3: TGTGCCAGCAGCCCAAGACAGGTTGCGAACACCGGGGAGCTGTTTTTT. As protein: CASSPRQVANTGELFF.

In its sample, this clone was seen a few times. The genes are TRBV29-1 and TRBJ2-6; D unclear. This CDR3 spans 15 amino acids. Germline CDR1 reads SQVTM; CDR2 reads ANQGSEA. V was shortened by 4 bases and J by 0 bases, with 10 bases between the two germline ends. CDR3 protein: CSVGGLGSGANVLTF. In DNA form, the CDR3 reads TGCAGCGTTGGAGGCCTGGGCTCTGGGGCCAACGTCCTGACTTTC.

The J gene is TRBJ1-3, the V gene TRBV11-2; D is uncertain. V was clipped by 5 bases and J by 4 bases, with 6 bases between them. This CDR3 is 12 amino acids long. CDR1 and CDR2 from the germline V gene are SGHAT and FQNNGV. CDR3 amino acids: CASSRRGNTIYF. The CDR3 nucleotides are TGTGCCAGCAGCCGCAGAGGAAACACCATATATTTT.

This chain joins TRBV12-5 and TRBJ1-2; 7 bases agree with TRBD1. Germline V gives CDR1 LGHNT, CDR2 FRNRAP. This CDR3 comprises 13 residues. V shed 3 bases and J 7 bases; nucleotides not matched to a gene: 5. CDR3 loop: CASGLGQASGYTF. The CDR3 DNA follows: TGTGCTAGTGGTTTAGGACAGGCTAGTGGCTACACCTTC.

The CDR3 bases are TGTGCCAGCAGTTCAAACAGATATAGCAATCAGCCCCAGCATTTT. Translated: CASSSNRYSNQPQHF. The chain joins TRBV2 to TRBJ1-5; no clear D. The CDR3 has 15 residues. V lost 5 bases to trimming and J lost 0 bases, with 11 bases between them. Per the germline V gene, CDR1 is SNHLY and CDR2 is FYNNEI.

The chain uses TRBV10-2 and TRBJ2-3; TRBD2 aligns across 11 bases. The V segment lost 6 bases and the J segment 3 bases; nucleotides outside the gene matches: 11. This CDR3 contains 17 residues. The germline V gene has CDR1 WSHSY and CDR2 SAAADI. DNA for the CDR3: TGCGCCAGCAGGGGTAGCGGGGGGGGGTACGAAACAGATACGCAGTATTTT. It is translated as CASRGSGGGYETDTQYF.

This clone was detected only a few times. The V call is TRBV27, the J call TRBJ1-6; 7 positions agree with TRBD1. Losses at the gene ends were 5 bases for V and 5 bases for J; bases not matched to a gene: 9. The CDR3 extends over 16 amino acids. The germline V gene has CDR1 MNHEY and CDR2 SMNVEV (reference sequence). For the CDR3, the DNA is TGTGCCAGCAGTCCAAACAGGGGAATGAATAATTCACCCCTCCACTTT. Residues: CASSPNRGMNNSPLHF.